The following is a T cell receptor (beta chain) sequence with its context. This clone showed up just once. What this receptor recognizes is not known. No per-base quality is available; no much larger clone lies one base away. These data are taken from a study of cytomegalovirus exposure and HLA in healthy donors (dated by TCRdb to about 2017). Background for the entire study: An earlier analysis of approximately 590 of the donors reported approximately 300 Gb of sequence data and around 120 million unique TCR beta sequences from about 179 million T cells. Approximately 310 gigabases of sequencing data and tens of millions of unique TCR sequences were included in an early release covering several hundred HLA-typed donors. Of the roughly 400 genotyped donors, 81% fell in the genetic ancestry cluster associated with self-reported Caucasian donors. The study was designed to test whether signatures of past pathogen exposure could be identified by cataloging public T cell receptors. The T cell repertoires of 666 subjects were profiled by immunosequencing and related to cytomegalovirus serostatus. Along with the roughly 710-subject first cohort, a separate validation cohort of more than 90 different subjects was used. High-throughput TCR immunosequencing, statistical association of individual TCRs with disease status, and machine learning were combined to predict cytomegalovirus infection status. A later analysis re-examined previously published TCR beta repertoires from roughly 650 donors and added high-resolution HLA genotyping to investigate patterns of TCR occurrence. The later analysis used no new phenotypic data to find candidate immune exposures, relying instead on TCR beta sequences and their occurrence across donors. An earlier analysis of 587 of the donors used high-throughput TCR beta sequencing to judge whether each TCR beta V gene segment behaved as functional or pseudogenic. Donor age, sex, ethnicity and CMV serostatus were compiled together with the repertoire data. A later genetic analysis used genome-wide SNP genotypes for about 60% of the 666 donors, treating that subset as a discovery cohort. Every repertoire in the discovery cohort had been generated on one and the same sequencing platform. HLA typing covered class I and class II loci at four-digit resolution. The number of typed donors differed by locus: about 620-640 for A, B, C, DRB1 and DQB1; 500 to 550 for DQA1; some 590 for DPA1; and some 450 for DPB1. Four to six DR-DQ haplotypes were handled as single units for association and clustering because linkage in the cohort was strong. Among about 360 genotyped donors of the cohort, an average of 235,054 unique TCR beta nucleotide sequences were sequenced per donor, roughly 20% of them non-productive. The research as a whole found: In a later analysis, about 17,000 TCR beta sequences were associated with specific HLA alleles at a false discovery rate of 0.05. A total of roughly 160 TCR beta chains were listed by the study as associated with cytomegalovirus. In a later analysis, the rate of TCR association differed among HLA loci, with DRB1 alleles having the most associated TCRs and HLA-C alleles having the fewest. For the cohort, immune exposure information was limited to CMV serostatus. An association between a missense DCLRE1C variant and V-gene and J-gene trimming of TCR beta chains was found in a later genetic analysis and replicated in an independent cohort. A further reported finding was that TCR beta sequences accurately predicted the HLA-A and HLA-B alleles for most subjects in the first cohort. A later analysis found that HLA-associated TCR beta chains were more clonally expanded and had lower generation probabilities than equally common non-associated chains. Most TCR sequences were seen in very few donors, while some public TCRs were found in many individuals. The classifier was reported to diagnose cytomegalovirus status with high specificity and sensitivity in both the original and validation cohorts. Sequencing depth was assumed to be roughly uniform across donors in the presence/absence analyses, though that assumption may not hold. Because HLA typing was unavailable for some donors at each locus, only the typed subset was used in association tests. A cluster of highly shared sequence variants was judged likely to be a technical artifact of the sequencing pipeline. Assigning TCR associations to individual alleles was difficult when HLA alleles, especially DR and DQ, strongly co-occurred. Some IMGT-functional V segments, including TRBV6-2 and TRBV6-3, could not be told apart with the 87-base-pair reads, so those segments were excluded. In vitro tests confirmed that a few of the cytomegalovirus-associated TCR beta chains recognize cytomegalovirus antigens. Because counts were too low, seventeen rarely observed V segments, including chromosome 9 orphons, were excluded from the earlier analysis of around 640 of the donors. Correlated functional status among segregating V segments might reflect linkage disequilibrium, but an unknown experimental factor could not be ruled out. A later analysis reported that several top co-occurrence clusters appeared linked to parvovirus B19, influenza, CMV and Epstein-Barr virus. In this cohort, only TCR beta chains were sequenced, and detectable features were limited by the absence of alpha or paired-chain data. It was suggested by the authors that the approach could potentially be generalized to other disease states and immunological phenotypes. In a later genetic analysis, fewer N-insertions in productive TCRs were reported among donors in an Asian-associated ancestry cluster than the 666-donor mean. A later analysis found that most CMV-associated TCR beta chains appeared HLA-restricted, with HLA associations seemingly driven largely by CMV exposure. Broadly in line with IMGT annotations, most TCR beta V segments showed up in productive rearrangements about 90% or about 30% of the time in an earlier analysis of several hundred of the donors.

The cohort consisted of 666 healthy bone marrow donors. Cohort members were all nominally healthy when sampled, although unrecorded immune exposures were likely present. The donor tested CMV seropositive, placing the donor among the approximately 310 seropositive members of the cohort. Every donor gave a peripheral blood sample, and the peripheral blood mononuclear cells from that sample were used for TCR beta sequencing. Genomic DNA extraction from the blood cell samples was performed with the Qiagen DNeasy Blood Extraction Kit. The library came from the immunoSEQ multiplex PCR assay. For the multiplex PCR, a mixture combining 60 forward primers for TCR Vbeta segments and 13 reverse primers for TCR Jbeta segments was used. Amplification of the CDR3 region of rearranged TCR beta genes was performed with a multiplex PCR assay on genomic DNA. Amplified TCR beta libraries were sequenced as 87-base-pair reads on the Illumina HiSeq System. The paper's data handling went like this. A later analysis tallied around 80 million unique TCR beta chains across the approximately 670 repertoires, and roughly 11 million of those chains were shared by two or more donors. A nearest-neighbor algorithm error-corrected the raw reads and collapsed the reads into unique sequences, merging closely related sequences to remove PCR and sequencing errors. Alignment of CDR3 sequences to IMGT reference sequences was used to assign V, D and J gene segments. For a sequence to be retained, at least a six-nucleotide match to both a V gene segment and a J gene segment was required. Rearrangements were called productive when the CDR3 lacked stop codons and stayed in frame with V and J; all others were non-productive. Following IMGT convention, CDR3 was defined as the stretch from the second conserved V-encoded cysteine up to the conserved J-encoded phenylalanine. The earlier analysis of about 610 of the donors excluded any sequence lacking an unambiguous match to a single V gene segment. An earlier analysis of a few hundred of the donors called V segments functional above 56.7% productive rearrangements and segregating when the between-donor standard deviation exceeded 5%. A statistical classification framework was built to diagnose cytomegalovirus status from the catalog of TCR beta chain sequences. In a later analysis, TCR nucleotide sequences were compared against IMGT/GENE-DB human TR gene sequences so that V and J genes could be assigned. In a later analysis, CDR3 sequences and most-parsimonious VDJ recombination scenarios were assigned using the TCRdist pipeline. In a later analysis, every TCR beta chain was defined by the combination of its CDR3 amino acid sequence and its V-gene family, and reads without a unique V-gene family were dropped. To address suspected cross-contamination and a sequencing artifact, a later analysis removed a few hundred highly shared, low-generation-probability nucleotide sequences. A later analysis calculated a clonal expansion index for each public chain from normalized within-repertoire ranks of inferred template counts. In a later analysis, generation probabilities were computed with a VDJ recombination model fitted to out-of-frame rearrangements, and the resulting probabilities were checked against IGoR. A later analysis scored TCR-TCR, TCR-HLA and TCR-CMV co-occurrence with hypergeometric tests, applying a repertoire-size bias correction to TCR pairs. To estimate false discovery rates, a later analysis permuted the HLA or CMV assignments 20 times. A later analysis grouped co-occurring TCRs with DBSCAN, adding TCRdist sequence similarity when clustering within HLA-allele-positive subsets. Repertoires with fewer than 30,000 or more than 120,000 public chains, plus five repertoires with anomalous nucleotide sharing, were excluded from co-occurrence clustering. This immuneACCESS table, as held by TCRdb, lists in-frame sequences with V and J called but not all clones. Of the missing ones, under half trace to an unresolved V gene in checked studies; the others have no known cause. V and J calls and clone size follow that table, whereas D and trimming were derived from the DNA. The sample table records tens of thousands of clones; approximately 75% of these occur just once. The ten top clones hold approximately 7.6% of the sample.

Trimming accounts for 3 bases at V and 7 bases at J, while the number of junction bases matched to no gene is 0. Measured from the cysteine to the phenylalanine, the CDR3 is 12 residues long. Just the 36-base CDR3 DNA is kept, in frame starting at base 1. Sequencing was carried out using PBMCs. The receptor was isolated from a man aged 60-69 years in good health and CMV-seropositive. The chain is made from TRBV23-1 and TRBJ2-1, with 7 bases matching TRBD1. TRBV23-1 is an ORF; its function is uncertain. This receptor has the CDR3 CASSHRGNEQFF. At the DNA level, the sequence is TGCGCCAGCAGTCACAGGGGGAATGAGCAGTTCTTC.